This T cell receptor beta chain stems from a study of spatial heterogeneity in lung cancer. Study-level information: Detection of beta-chain sequences consistently exceeded that of alpha-chain sequences. The average appearance count of each unique TCR and UMI combination in raw reads was more than ten.

The study tagged each TCR cDNA molecule with a unique molecular identifier. One entry per CDR3 protein results from TCRdb running MiXCR on the 5' RACE reads. The sample includes fewer than 7,500 distinct CDR3 sequences, roughly 19% of them seen just once. The CDR3 extends over 17 amino acids. V lost 3 bases to trimming and J lost 1 base, with 13 bases between them. CDR1 and CDR2 from the germline V gene are ENHRY and SYGVKD. Documented time point: sample taken at primary tumor resection. In each case, whole RNA from tumor, nontumor lung or frozen PBMC was sequenced unsorted. Untreated early-stage non-small cell lung cancer patients, fewer than 85 in total, were the donors.

The receptor was isolated from a female donor with early-stage non-small cell lung cancer. This sequence joins TRBV10-3 and TRBJ2-6; possible D gene TRBD1, 5 bases. The material was PBMCs, obtained at surgery. The CDR3 here is CAISEQAILSGANVLTF. In nucleotides, the CDR3 is TGTGCCATCAGTGAACAGGCGATCCTTTCTGGGGCCAACGTCCTGACTTTC.